The 10 T cell receptor beta chains below all came from one sample that was sequenced in a study of blood T cell repertoires in COVID-19. Clones were read by immunoSEQ multiplex PCR, and TCRdb kept only the in-frame ones, dropping some. Seen here are approximately 310,000 clones, approximately 85% observed once, and the top ten hold roughly 2.3%. The source material was PBMCs or T cells enriched from blood (not recorded which). The receptors shown here come from a man younger than 40 who had recovered from COVID-19.

This clone has a single count. The chain carries TRBV5-5 and TRBJ2-1; 10 nucleotides align to TRBD1. CDR1 is SGHKS and CDR2 is YYEKEE in the germline V gene (reference sequence). The CDR3 is 14 residues long. The V segment lost 4 bases and the J segment 9 bases; nucleotides outside the gene matches: 7. The CDR3 DNA sequence: TGTGCCAGCAGCGGGGGACAGGGGCATACTGAGCAGTTCTTC. Translating gives CASSGGQGHTEQFF.

The J gene is TRBJ2-2, the V gene TRBV29-1, with a possible D match to TRBD2 (6 bases). Trimming took off 4 bases at V and 3 bases at J, with 9 bases between the two ends. The CDR3 consists of 13 residues. Germline V gives CDR1 SQVTM, CDR2 ANQGSEA. The CDR3 loop reads CSVGGGYTGELFF. As DNA, the CDR3 is TGCAGCGTTGGTGGGGGGTACACCGGGGAGCTGTTTTTT.

The J gene is TRBJ1-2, the V gene TRBV5-1; TRBD1 aligns across 11 bases. The germline V gene has CDR1 SGHRS and CDR2 YFSETQ. The CDR3 spans 16 residues. Trimming cost V 4 bases and J 4 bases; bases outside gene matches: 9. CDR3 nucleotides: TGCGCCAGCAGCACCGCCGGGACAGGGGGAAGCTATGGCTACACCTTC. It is translated as CASSTAGTGGSYGYTF.

The genes are TRBV3-1 (or the pseudogene TRBV3-2) and TRBJ1-2, with TRBD1 identical over 10 bases. V lost 1 base and J lost 1; bases outside the gene matches: 3. Germline CDR1 and CDR2: LGHDT and YNNKEL (reference sequence). This CDR3 spans 16 amino acids. CDR3 bases: TGTGCCAGCAGCCAAGGACAGGGGGCCAATAACTATGGCTACACCTTC. Translating gives CASSQGQGANNYGYTF.

V and J are TRBV6-5 and TRBJ1-2, with a weak D call TRBD1 (5 bases). This CDR3 is 15 amino acids long. CDR1 is MNHEY, CDR2 SVGAGI, per germline. The V end was cut by 4 bases, the J end by 0 bases, with 12 bases between. The CDR3, as DNA: TGTGCCAGCAGTTGGGAGGGGACCTCTAACTATGGCTACACCTTC. Translation gives CASSWEGTSNYGYTF.

A note on this clone: Other DNA sequences in the sample encode the same CDR3. J is TRBJ1-4 and V is TRBV27; tentatively, D is TRBD1 (5 bases). V was pared by 6 bases and J by 2 bases, with 13 bases between. The CDR3 totals 15 residues. Germline V gene sequence: CDR1 MNHEY, CDR2 SMNVEV (reference sequence). CDR3 residues: CASSPLGGTNEKLFF. The CDR3 DNA reads TGTGCCAGCAGCCCACTGGGGGGTACTAATGAAAAACTGTTTTTT.

This chain links TRBV4-3 with TRBJ2-1, with a possible D match to TRBD2 (6 bases). CDR1 is LGHNA and CDR2 is YSLEER in the germline V gene. The CDR3 has 18 residues. Trimming took 4 bases from V and 0 from J, leaving 19 bases between them. The CDR3 loop reads CASSLLATSSSSYNEQFF. The CDR3 nucleotides are TGCGCCAGCAGCCTACTAGCCACCTCCTCTAGCTCCTACAATGAGCAGTTCTTC.

The gene calls are TRBV6-6 and TRBJ1-5; possible D gene TRBD1, 6 bases. The V gene lost 6 bases and the J gene lost 0 bases, with 9 bases spanning the gap. The CDR3 has 14 amino acids. Germline V gene data show CDR1 as MNHNY and CDR2 as SVGAGI (reference sequence). The DNA for the CDR3 is TGTGCCAGCAGGGACAGTTTTAGCAATCAGCCCCAGCATTTT. Translation: CASRDSFSNQPQHF.

The chain couples TRBV11-3 to TRBJ2-2; 9 positions agree with TRBD1. V shed 2 bases, J shed 6 bases, and the junction held 7 bases outside the gene matches. The CDR3 runs 16 residues. Germline V gives CDR1 SGHNT, CDR2 YENEEA. The CDR3 nucleotides are TGTGCCAGCAGCTTATTTGGAGGACAGGGGTCCGGGGAGCTGTTTTTT. It specifies CASSLFGGQGSGELFF.

The V gene is TRBV30, the J gene TRBJ2-3; 10 positions match TRBD2. CDR1 and CDR2 (germline): GTSNPN, SVGIG (reference sequence). V lost 1 base to trimming and J lost 0 bases; unmatched junction nucleotides: 4. The length of the CDR3 is 16 residues. CDR3 in amino acids: CAWSGTSGTSTDTQYF. The CDR3 coding sequence is TGTGCCTGGAGTGGGACTAGCGGAACTAGCACAGATACGCAGTATTTT.